This TCR beta chain was captured by sequencing in a study of control samples from healthy donors and cancer patients. CDR1 and CDR2 from the germline V gene are SNHLY and FYNNEI. The V end lost 8 bases, the J end lost 6 bases, and 19 bases lay between the germline ends. The length of the CDR3 is 14 residues. This clone appeared once. Method: immunoSEQ multiplex PCR; TCRdb's copy keeps in-frame clones and lacks some. The sample lists some 130,000 clones; around 90% were seen once. This sequence originates from a man younger than 35 in good health. The sequenced sample consisted of blood. The rearrangement links TRBV2 to TRBJ1-1; D not certain. The CDR3 DNA reads TGTGCCAGCGGATTGGCTCGGCTAAACGCTGAAGCTTTCTTT. Encoded protein: CASGLARLNAEAFF.